The 30 T cell receptor beta chains presented below share a single source sample, sequenced in a study of Ad26.COV2.S vaccination and SARS-CoV-2 variants. TCRdb's table, derived via immunoSEQ multiplex PCR, lists solely in-frame clones and lacks some. The sample includes a few hundred thousand clones, about 87% of them seen just once. The treatment denotes: roughly 18 received Ad26.COV2.S at low or high dose, single or two shots; about 5 received placebo; per-sample allocation not given. Specimens were obtained on day 63 following the first vaccine or placebo injection. The sample here was peripheral blood, taken in a trial of Ad26.COV2.S vaccine versus placebo. The receptors come from a person aged 18-60 years who received the Ad26.COV2.S COVID-19 vaccine or a placebo.

The chain links TRBV12-5 to TRBJ2-1; D gene ambiguous. V was pared by 8 bases and J by 4 bases, with 6 bases between. Germline assignment: CDR1 LGHNT and CDR2 FRNRAP. This CDR3 is built from 11 residues. CDR3 DNA sequence: TGTGCTAGTCTGCAATACAATGAGCAGTTCTTC. Its protein product is CASLQYNEQFF.

The chain employs TRBV5-1 and TRBJ2-1; 12 bases align to TRBD2. CDR3 size: 18 residues. J was trimmed by 9 bases and V by 3 bases; bases with no gene match: 16. Germline CDR1 is SGHRS and CDR2 is YFSETQ. The chain's CDR3 is CASSYHESGTSGSGEQFF. The CDR3 DNA reads TGCGCCAGCAGCTATCACGAATCCGGGACTAGCGGGTCTGGTGAGCAGTTCTTC.

The rearrangement uses TRBV7-6 and TRBJ2-2, with D perhaps TRBD1 or TRBD2 (5 bases each). From germline, CDR1 is SGHVS and CDR2 FNYEAQ. This CDR3 region has 16 residues. Trimming took off 1 base at V and 5 bases at J, with 14 bases between the two ends. This CDR3 is CASSLGGTALTGELFF. The CDR3 DNA reads TGTGCCAGCAGCTTAGGGGGGACCGCTCTTACCGGGGAGCTGTTTTTT. The entire variable domain, with the rest obtained from reference TRBV7-6 and TRBJ2-2, is as follows: GAGVSQSPRYKVTKRGQDVALRCDPISGHVSLYWYRQALGQGPEFLTYFNYEAQQDKSGLPNDRFSAERPEGSISTLTIQRTEQRDSAMYRCASSLGGTALTGELFFGEGSRLTVL.

This clone has more than one count but fewer than ten. V and J are TRBV30 and TRBJ2-7, with 9 bases lining up with TRBD2. Germline assignment: CDR1 GTSNPN and CDR2 SVGIG (reference sequence). Losses at the gene ends were 3 bases for V and 6 bases for J; bases not matched to a gene: 6. This CDR3 spans 13 amino acids. CDR3 in DNA: TGTGCCTGGAGGCGGGAGGGCCTCGGCGAGCAGTACTTC. Its translation: CAWRREGLGEQYF.

The rearrangement uses TRBV19 and TRBJ2-7, with TRBD2 matching 8 bases. V lost 6 bases and J lost 2; bases outside the gene matches: 12. Germline loops: CDR1 LNHDA, CDR2 SQIVND (reference sequence). The CDR3 loop spans 16 amino acids. CDR3 protein: CASSDATTGGTYEQYF. DNA of the CDR3: TGTGCCAGTAGCGACGCTACTACGGGAGGGACCTACGAGCAGTACTTC.

V and J are TRBV2 and TRBJ2-1, with D perhaps TRBD2 (5 bases). Germline CDR1 and CDR2: SNHLY and FYNNEI. V lost 8 bases and J lost 9, with 11 bases in between. This CDR3 has 11 amino acids. As DNA, the CDR3 is TGTGCCAGCCTATTAGAGGGTGAGCAGTTCTTC. This translates into CASLLEGEQFF.

The chain joins TRBV5-1 to TRBJ2-1, with 13 bases fitting TRBD2. Trimming took 2 bases from V and 8 from J; bases not matched to a gene: 4. Germline CDR1 is SGHRS and CDR2 is YFSETQ. This CDR3 contains 15 residues. CDR3 protein: CASSLLAGGPDEQFF. The DNA for the CDR3 is TGCGCCAGCAGCTTACTAGCGGGAGGGCCAGATGAGCAGTTCTTC.

V gene TRBV6-5 combines with J gene TRBJ1-1; TRBD1 agrees at 8 bases. The CDR3 loop spans 13 amino acids. Germline CDR1 MNHEY, CDR2 SVGAGI. The J segment lost 1 base and the V segment lost 6 bases, leaving 1 base of the junction unmatched. The CDR3 DNA reads TGTGCCAGCAGGGACAGGGAGAACACTGAAGCTTTCTTT. Its translation: CASRDRENTEAFF.

The chain employs TRBV7-9 and TRBJ2-5, with 7 bases lining up with TRBD2. Per germline, CDR1 SEHNR and CDR2 FQNEAQ (reference sequence). With V trimmed by 1 base and J by 5 bases, 7 bases remained unmatched. This CDR3 is built from 15 residues. This chain's CDR3 is CASSLGGGLRETQYF. The CDR3 region has the DNA TGTGCCAGCAGCTTAGGCGGGGGTTTGAGGGAGACCCAGTACTTC. Full variable domain (missing parts from reference TRBV7-9 and TRBJ2-5): DTGVSQNPRHKITKRGQNVTFRCDPISEHNRLYWYRQTLGQGPEFLTYFQNEAQLEKSRLLSDRFSAERPKGSFSTLEIQRTEQGDSAMYLCASSLGGGLRETQYFGPGTRLLVL.

The chain recombines TRBV28 with TRBJ1-1; a weak D match, TRBD1 (6 bases). Trimming took off 8 bases at V and 4 bases at J, with 20 bases between the two ends. The germline V gene encodes CDR1 MDHEN and CDR2 SYDVKM. This CDR3 spans 15 amino acids. The DNA of the CDR3 is TGTGCCAGCTACCCTGAAACAGGGACCGTCACTGAAGCTTTCTTT. Its protein product is CASYPETGTVTEAFF.

V is TRBV18 and J is TRBJ1-1; 8 nucleotides line up with TRBD1. J gave up 3 bases and V 5 bases, and 8 bases lay outside the gene matches. Per germline, CDR1 KGHSH and CDR2 LQKENI. The CDR3 runs to 15 residues. The CDR3: CASSGQGGEYTEAFF. The CDR3 nucleotides read TGTGCCAGCTCAGGACAGGGAGGGGAGTACACTGAAGCTTTCTTT.

This chain connects TRBV6-2 or TRBV6-3 to TRBJ2-7; 9 bases match TRBD2. The J segment lost 7 bases and the V segment lost 2 bases, leaving 12 bases of the junction unmatched. This CDR3 spans 16 amino acids. Germline loops: CDR1 MNHEY, CDR2 SVGEGT. DNA of the CDR3: TGTGCCAGCAGTTACAGCCGTTGGCGGGAGGGAGAGGAGCAGTACTTC. Translating it yields CASSYSRWREGEEQYF.

This rearrangement joins TRBV7-2 to TRBJ1-2; 10 bases are shared with TRBD1. CDR1 is SGHTA, CDR2 FQGNSA, per germline. The CDR3 is 16 amino acids. V shed 1 base and J 3 bases; nucleotides not matched to a gene: 5. The CDR3 here is CASSLDGTGAHYGYTF. For the CDR3, the DNA is TGTGCCAGCAGCTTAGATGGGACAGGGGCCCACTATGGCTACACCTTC. The full variable domain, its missing parts supplied by reference TRBV7-2 and TRBJ1-2, is GAGVSQSPSNKVTEKGKDVELRCDPISGHTALYWYRQSLGQGLEFLIYFQGNSAPDKSGLPSDRFSAERTGGSVSTLTIQRTQQEDSAVYLCASSLDGTGAHYGYTFGSGTRLTVV.

The gene calls are TRBV6-2 or TRBV6-3 and TRBJ2-1; D call uncertain. Germline V CDR1 and CDR2: MNHEY, SVGEGT. The V end was cut by 5 bases, the J end by 6 bases, with 14 bases between. The CDR3 contains 14 residues. CDR3 residues: CASSRASDPNEQFF. In DNA, the CDR3 is TGTGCCAGCAGTAGGGCTAGTGACCCCAATGAGCAGTTCTTC.

V gene TRBV5-6 combines with J gene TRBJ2-6; no clear D gene. The ends were cut back, 3 bases at V and 0 bases at J, with 7 bases in the middle. Per germline, CDR1 SGHDT and CDR2 YYEEEE. The CDR3 has 15 residues. The CDR3 nucleotides read TGTGCCAGCAGCTCGAAACCCTCTGGGGCCAACGTCCTGACTTTC. The encoded protein is CASSSKPSGANVLTF.

The chain employs TRBV5-5 and TRBJ1-4, with D perhaps matching TRBD1 (5 bases). The CDR3 is made up of 15 amino acids. The V and J ends lost 4 bases and 4 bases respectively, with 14 bases between them. Germline V lookup: CDR1 SGHKS, CDR2 YYEKEE (reference sequence). CDR3 loop: CASSPPQAHNEKLFF. The DNA of the CDR3 is TGTGCCAGCAGCCCCCCACAGGCCCATAATGAAAAACTGTTTTTT.

The gene calls are TRBV29-1 and TRBJ1-2, with a weak D call TRBD1 (5 bases). The CDR3 extends over 12 amino acids. Trimming removed 6 bases from V and 1 base from J, with 9 bases in between. Germline V gives CDR1 SQVTM, CDR2 ANQGSEA. The CDR3 region is CSVQDINYGYTF. The DNA for the CDR3 is TGCAGCGTGCAGGACATTAACTATGGCTACACCTTC.

This clone is a singleton in its sample. V usage is TRBV10-3 and J usage is TRBJ1-5, with 7 bases identical to TRBD1. Germline values: CDR1 ENHRY, CDR2 SYGVKD. Germline trimming cut 11 bases from V and 2 bases from J; bases unmatched to any gene: 12. The CDR3 has 15 amino acids. The CDR3 sequence is CAAQGDRGGNQPQHF. DNA for the CDR3: TGTGCCGCCCAGGGGGACAGAGGGGGCAATCAGCCCCAGCATTTT.

This sequence joins TRBV20-1 and TRBJ2-5; D is undetermined. This CDR3 has 10 amino acids. Germline assignment: CDR1 DFQATT and CDR2 SNEGSKA (reference sequence). V lost 4 bases and J 7 bases, leaving 7 bases between the germline ends. DNA of the CDR3: TGCAGTGCTATGCTCGTGACCCAGTACTTC. Amino acid sequence: CSAMLVTQYF.

CDR3 DNA: TGTGCCAGCAGCTTAACGTCGGGAGTTGCGGAGACCCAGTACTTC. Residues: CASSLTSGVAETQYF. The chain employs TRBV7-3 and TRBJ2-5; a weak D match, TRBD2 (6 bases). V lost 0 bases, J lost 5 bases, and 13 bases lay in between. CDR3 length: 15 amino acids. Germline V gene lookup returns CDR1 SGHTA and CDR2 FQGTGA.

J is TRBJ1-1 and V is TRBV7-2; D uncertain. The CDR3 has 13 amino acids. Looked up from germline, CDR1 is SGHTA and CDR2 is FQGNSA. Trimming took off 3 bases at V and 3 bases at J, with 8 bases between the two ends. The CDR3 loop is CASSLLQDTEAFF. In nucleotides, the CDR3 is TGTGCCAGCAGCTTGCTTCAGGACACTGAAGCTTTCTTT.

This clone has a handful of counts. The chain employs TRBV20-1 and TRBJ1-5, with D unclear. The germline V gene encodes CDR1 DFQATT and CDR2 SNEGSKA (reference sequence). The CDR3 has 13 residues. With 3 bases removed from V and 9 bases from J, the gap between germline ends came to 15 bases. DNA for the CDR3: TGCAGTGCTAGTTCCCAGGCTGCTAGGCCCCAGCATTTT. Translating gives CSASSQAARPQHF.

This clone was detected a few times. The chain links TRBV3-1 (or the pseudogene TRBV3-2) to TRBJ2-6; D not resolved. The V gene's germline CDR1 is LGHDT and CDR2 YNNKEL (reference sequence). Trimming took 0 bases from V and 4 from J, leaving 10 bases between them. This CDR3 has 16 amino acids. This CDR3 reads CASSQEYSRGANVLTF. In nucleotides, the CDR3 is TGTGCCAGCAGCCAAGAGTATTCCCGCGGGGCCAACGTCCTGACTTTC.

The chain combines TRBV7-6 with TRBJ2-5; D might be TRBD1 (5 bases). This CDR3 spans 17 amino acids. Trimming took off 3 bases at V and 0 bases at J, with 17 bases between the two ends. Germline CDR1 and CDR2: SGHVS and FNYEAQ. CDR3 protein: CASSFAAATDYQETQYF. CDR3 sequence (DNA): TGTGCCAGCAGCTTCGCAGCCGCGACAGACTACCAAGAGACCCAGTACTTC.

The J gene is TRBJ2-7, the V gene TRBV27, with 11 bases aligning to TRBD1. CDR3 length equals 15 residues. CDR1 is MNHEY and CDR2 is SMNVEV in the germline V gene (reference sequence). The junction had 9 bases not matched to a gene; V was cut back by 7 bases and J by 4 bases. As DNA, the CDR3 is TGTGCCAGCACCCTAGCCGGGACAGGGGGGTACGAGCAGTACTTC. Translated: CASTLAGTGGYEQYF.

The J gene is TRBJ2-3, the V gene TRBV12-3 or TRBV12-4, with TRBD1 matching 8 bases. V was pared by 5 bases and J by 13 bases, with 11 bases of the junction left unmatched. The CDR3 spans 13 residues. This CDR3 is CASSPQTGDVEYF. The CDR3 DNA reads as TGTGCCAGCAGTCCTCAGACAGGGGACGTCGAGTATTTT.

V gene TRBV2 combines with J gene TRBJ2-7; TRBD1 matches 8 bases. Germline V lookup: CDR1 SNHLY, CDR2 FYNNEI. After removal of 6 bases from V and 4 bases from J, the junction contained 8 bases not matched to a gene. CDR3 length equals 14 residues. For the CDR3, the DNA is TGTGCCAGCAGGGAGAGGACAGGGCCGTACGAGCAGTACTTC. Translation gives CASRERTGPYEQYF.

The chain is built from TRBV7-9 and TRBJ2-1, with no clear D. Trimming left V 0 bases short and J 10 bases short, with 10 bases between. The germline gives CDR1 SEHNR, CDR2 FQNEAQ (reference sequence). The CDR3 loop spans 13 amino acids. The DNA for the CDR3 is TGTGCCAGCAGCTTAGCGTCCTTTGCGGAGCAGTTCTTC. It encodes CASSLASFAEQFF.

The chain combines TRBV5-1 with TRBJ2-5; 7 bases fit TRBD2. Germline loops: CDR1 SGHRS, CDR2 YFSETQ. The CDR3 length is 16 residues. Trimming cost V 1 base and J 1 base; bases outside gene matches: 7. CDR3 sequence (DNA): TGCGCCAGCAGCTTGTTGCGAGCGGGACTCCAAGAGACCCAGTACTTC. Translating it yields CASSLLRAGLQETQYF.

J is TRBJ2-7 and V is TRBV10-3; 10 bases line up with TRBD2. This CDR3 is 14 amino acids long. CDR1 is ENHRY, CDR2 SYGVKD, per germline. V shed 5 bases and J 6 bases; nucleotides not matched to a gene: 7. The CDR3 DNA is TGTGCCATCAGTCCACTAGCGGGATTGCGCGAGCAGTACTTC. This sequence encodes CAISPLAGLREQYF.